The following is a T cell receptor beta chain sequence with its context. As yet, its antigen is unknown. All of the sorted populations showed purity greater than 98%. This record comes from a study of beta chain features in type 1 diabetes. Regarding the study as a whole: TCRB CDR3s were moderately but significantly shorter in Type 1 diabetes patients in all four CD4+ subsets. Fewer junction insertions and more nucleotide deletions appeared in type 1 diabetes patients.

The CDR3 is 14 residues long. V was pared by 3 bases and J by 3 bases, with 9 bases between. Germline lookup yields CDR1 MGHRA and CDR2 YSYEKL. The entirety of the isolated RNA underwent reverse transcription, so expressed TCRB transcripts were sequenced. The average read count of naive, central memory and regulatory T cell samples was around 3.6 million. This table comes from immunoSEQ multiplex PCR, and its TCRdb copy is limited to in-frame clones, with some not included. The top ten hold over 1% of the sample, which has some 200,000 clones, roughly a tenth seen once. The material sequenced was central memory CD4+ T cells from blood. The receptor was derived from a man between 18 and 35 years old in good health. V usage is TRBV4-1 and J usage is TRBJ1-5; D ambiguous. The CDR3 protein is CASSQGWVNQPQHF. The CDR3 coding sequence is TGCGCCAGCAGCCAGGGGTGGGTCAATCAGCCCCAGCATTTT.